A selection of T cell receptor beta chains follows, all from one sample in a study of T cells in Graves' hyperthyroidism and ophthalmopathy. Via MiXCR, TCRdb re-called the multiplex PCR reads, giving one row per CDR3 protein. The table records 250,000 to 300,000 distinct CDR3 sequences, approximately 15% of them present only once. The source material was blood. The receptors shown here come from a woman aged 35 to 49 with Graves' hyperthyroidism. CDR3s include the opening cysteine and the closing phenylalanine or tryptophan. D genes are given only for firm matches. For some rows the clone size is stated as once, few or many, or as a class when expanded; others skip it.

>NA|TRBJ2-1|TRBV24-1|NA
TGTGCCACCAGTGCCCCGACAGGTTTCAATGAGCAGTTCTTC
CATSAPTGFNEQFF
>NA|TRBJ1-6|TRBV10-2|many
TGCGCCAGCAGTGACAGGTTTGGATCACCCCTCCACTTT
CASSDRFGSPLHF
>NA|TRBJ2-1|TRBV7-2|many
TGTGCCAGCAGCTTAATCCCCGGAAACCACAATGAGCAGTTCTTC
CASSLIPGNHNEQFF
>NA|TRBJ2-1|TRBV7-9|NA
TGTGCCAGCAGCTTCCCCAGCGGGCCGTCCTACAATGAGCAGTTCTTC
CASSFPSGPSYNEQFF
>TRBD2|TRBJ2-1|TRBV20-1|many
TGCAGTGCTACGGCTAGCGGCTACAATGAGCAGTTCTTC
CSATASGYNEQFF
>NA|TRBJ2-3|TRBV27|many
TGTGCCAGCACCAGCCTGGGTACAGATACGCAGTATTTT
CASTSLGTDTQYF
>NA|TRBJ2-3|TRBV29-1|many
TGCAGCGTTCCATCCGAGAGCGATACGCAGTATTTT
CSVPSESDTQYF
>TRBD1|TRBJ2-6|TRBV7-2|many
TGTGCCAGCAGCTCCCGGGACAGGGGGCCTGGGGCCAACGTCCTGACTTTC
CASSSRDRGPGANVLTF
>NA|TRBJ1-3|TRBV5-4|few
TGTGCCAGCAGCTTGGAACGAGGATCTGGAAACACCATATATTTT
CASSLERGSGNTIYF
>NA|TRBJ1-2|TRBV19|few
TGTGCCAGTAGTTTCAGTCCGATCTATGGCTACACCTTC
CASSFSPIYGYTF
>NA|TRBJ1-2|TRBV4-2|many
TGTGCCAGCACGTCTCGGGCGGACACCTATGGCTACACCTTC
CASTSRADTYGYTF
>NA|TRBJ1-5|TRBV20-1|NA
TGCAGTGCGGGCAGCAATCAGCCCCAGCATTTT
CSAGSNQPQHF
>NA|TRBJ1-4|TRBV12-3/TRBV12-4|many
TGTGCCAGCAGTTTGTCAGGCTTCAATGAAAAACTGTTTTTT
CASSLSGFNEKLFF
>TRBD2|TRBJ2-7|TRBV10-2|many
TGCGCCAGCATCCCGGGACTAGCGGGAACCTACGAGCAGTACTTC
CASIPGLAGTYEQYF
>TRBD2|TRBJ2-1|TRBV5-8|many
TGTGCCAGCAGCTTGTTCGCGGGAGGGGGAAATGAGCAGTTCTTC
CASSLFAGGGNEQFF
>TRBD1|TRBJ1-6|TRBV30|many
TGTGCCTGGAGTGTTTCGGCAGGGGGAGGTTCACCCCTCCACTTT
CAWSVSAGGGSPLHF
>NA|TRBJ1-3|TRBV3-1|few
TGTGCCAGCAGTAACGGACAGCTCTCTGGAAACACCATATATTTT
CASSNGQLSGNTIYF